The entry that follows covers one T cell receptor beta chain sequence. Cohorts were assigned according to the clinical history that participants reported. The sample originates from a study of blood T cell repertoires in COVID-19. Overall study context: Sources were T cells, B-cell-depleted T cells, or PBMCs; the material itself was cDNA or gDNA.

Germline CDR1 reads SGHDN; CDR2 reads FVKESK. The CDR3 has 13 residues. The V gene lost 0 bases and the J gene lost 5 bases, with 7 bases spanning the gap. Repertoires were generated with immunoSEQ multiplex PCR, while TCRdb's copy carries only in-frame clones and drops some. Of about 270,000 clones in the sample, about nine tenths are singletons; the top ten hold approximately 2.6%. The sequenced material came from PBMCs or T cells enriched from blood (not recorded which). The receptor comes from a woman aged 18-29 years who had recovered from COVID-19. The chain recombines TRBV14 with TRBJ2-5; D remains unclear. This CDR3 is CASSQELGETQYF. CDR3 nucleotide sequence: TGTGCCAGCAGCCAAGAGCTCGGGGAGACCCAGTACTTC.